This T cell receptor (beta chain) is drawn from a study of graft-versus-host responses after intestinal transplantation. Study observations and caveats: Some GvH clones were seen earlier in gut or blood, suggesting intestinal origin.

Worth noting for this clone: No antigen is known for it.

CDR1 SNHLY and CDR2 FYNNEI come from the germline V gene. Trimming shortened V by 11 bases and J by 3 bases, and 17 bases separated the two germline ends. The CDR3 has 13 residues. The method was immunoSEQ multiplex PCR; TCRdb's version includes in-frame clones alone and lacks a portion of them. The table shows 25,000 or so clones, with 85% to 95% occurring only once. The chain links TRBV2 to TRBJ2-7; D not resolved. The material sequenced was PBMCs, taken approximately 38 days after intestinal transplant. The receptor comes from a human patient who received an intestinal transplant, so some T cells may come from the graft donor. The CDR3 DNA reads TGTGCCGGCCAGTCCAAAGCACACTACGAGCAGTACTTC. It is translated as CAGQSKAHYEQYF.